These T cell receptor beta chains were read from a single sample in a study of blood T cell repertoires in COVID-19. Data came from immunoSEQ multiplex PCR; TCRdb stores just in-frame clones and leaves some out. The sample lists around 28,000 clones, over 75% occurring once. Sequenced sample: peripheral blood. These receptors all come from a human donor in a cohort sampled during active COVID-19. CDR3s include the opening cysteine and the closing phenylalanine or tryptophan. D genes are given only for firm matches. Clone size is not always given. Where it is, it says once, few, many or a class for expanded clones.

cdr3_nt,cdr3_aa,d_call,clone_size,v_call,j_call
TGTGCCAGCAGCTCCCGTAGCGGGGGCCTAAACAATGAGCAGTTCTTC,CASSSRSGGLNNEQFF,TRBD2,NA,TRBV11-3,TRBJ2-1
TGTGCCAGTAGTAGGGTGGGCGAAAATCAGCCCCAGCATTTT,CASSRVGENQPQHF,NA,NA,TRBV19,TRBJ1-5
TGTGCCAGCAGTTACTCGGACAGCCCCACAAATACGCAGTATTTT,CASSYSDSPTNTQYF,NA,NA,TRBV6-5,TRBJ2-3
TGTGCCAGCAGCCAAGCACACAGTAAAGAGACCCAGTACTTC,CASSQAHSKETQYF,NA,NA,TRBV3-1/TRBV3-2,TRBJ2-5
TGCAGCGCGTCGACAGGGGACACCGGGGAGCTGTTTTTT,CSASTGDTGELFF,TRBD1,NA,TRBV29-1,TRBJ2-2
TGTGCTAGTGGCGCTCCACAAGGGGCGAACACTGAAGCTTTCTTT,CASGAPQGANTEAFF,NA,NA,TRBV12-5,TRBJ1-1
TGTGCCAGCAGTCCGGGCGGGGCCTACTATAATTCACCCCTCCACTTT,CASSPGGAYYNSPLHF,NA,NA,TRBV28,TRBJ1-6
TGTGCCAGCAGCTCTACTAGCGGGGGGGGTCCTAATGAGCAGTTCTTC,CASSSTSGGGPNEQFF,NA,NA,TRBV21-1,TRBJ2-1
TGTGCCAGCAGCCCGCACGGGGATAGCTATGGCTACACCTTC,CASSPHGDSYGYTF,NA,NA,TRBV7-3,TRBJ1-2
TGTGCCAGCAGTATCGACCCAGGGGGCTCTAGCAATCAGCCCCAGCATTTT,CASSIDPGGSSNQPQHF,TRBD1,NA,TRBV28,TRBJ1-5
TGTGCCGAGGGGGAACACGAGCAGTACTTC,CAEGEHEQYF,NA,NA,TRBV9,TRBJ2-7
TGTGCCAGCGCTAGGCTAGCGGGGCGCAGCTCCTACAATGAGCAGTTCTTC,CASARLAGRSSYNEQFF,TRBD2,NA,TRBV27,TRBJ2-1
TGTGCCAGCAGTCGGACAGGGTTGCACATTGGCTACACCTTC,CASSRTGLHIGYTF,TRBD1,NA,TRBV6-5,TRBJ1-2
TGTGCCAGCCACAAAGCCCCCGGGGGGGATGAAAAACTGTTTTTT,CASHKAPGGDEKLFF,NA,once,TRBV4-2,TRBJ1-4
TGTGCCAGCAGTTTCAGGGGCGCGAGGGGCTACACCTTC,CASSFRGARGYTF,NA,few,TRBV12-3/TRBV12-4,TRBJ1-2
TGTGCCAGCAGCACCCGGGACAAAATTGGGGCCAACGTCCTGACTTTC,CASSTRDKIGANVLTF,NA,NA,TRBV21-1,TRBJ2-6
TGCGCCAGCAGCTTTAGCCCCACAGGGTCTGGCTACACCTTC,CASSFSPTGSGYTF,NA,NA,TRBV5-1,TRBJ1-2
TGTGCCAGCAGCCCAACTCCCGCTGGGAGCGGCAATGGCTACACCTTC,CASSPTPAGSGNGYTF,NA,NA,TRBV7-2,TRBJ1-2
TGTGCCAGCAGTAACCGGGGGACGGGTGAGCAGTACTTC,CASSNRGTGEQYF,NA,NA,TRBV12-3/TRBV12-4,TRBJ2-7
TGTGCCAGCAGCCGGACAGGGGAAACATATCAGCCCCAGCATTTT,CASSRTGETYQPQHF,TRBD1,NA,TRBV7-2,TRBJ1-5
TGTGCCACCAGCAGAGAGAACAGGGATCCGTTCTTC,CATSRENRDPFF,NA,NA,TRBV15,TRBJ2-1
TGTGCCAGCAGCCAGCCCCGACAGGCCCTCTCCTACGAGCAGTACTTC,CASSQPRQALSYEQYF,NA,NA,TRBV5-6,TRBJ2-7
TGTGCCAGCAGTGGGGCCACCTACGAGCAGTACTTC,CASSGATYEQYF,NA,NA,TRBV25-1,TRBJ2-7
TGCAGTGCTAGAGATCAGGATACGCAGTATTTT,CSARDQDTQYF,NA,NA,TRBV20-1,TRBJ2-3
TGTGCCAGCAGAGCCATCCGTGGAGGGACGTTTTCACCCCTCCACTTT,CASRAIRGGTFSPLHF,NA,once,TRBV5-8,TRBJ1-6
TGTGCCTGGAGTGAGGGGGCGAGCACCGGGGAGCTGTTTTTT,CAWSEGASTGELFF,TRBD1,NA,TRBV30,TRBJ2-2
TGTGCCAGCAGTTTAGTCGGCAAAAACATTCAGTACTTC,CASSLVGKNIQYF,NA,NA,TRBV12-3/TRBV12-4,TRBJ2-4
TGTGCCACCCAGAGGATAGGGGGTAGAGGGGAAAAACTGTTTTTT,CATQRIGGRGEKLFF,NA,NA,TRBV25-1,TRBJ1-4
TGTGCCAGCAGCGCCCTGACAGGGGACTACAATGAGCAGTTCTTC,CASSALTGDYNEQFF,TRBD1,NA,TRBV7-3,TRBJ2-1
TGTGCCAGCAGCCGACAGGGGAATGAAAAACTGTTTTTT,CASSRQGNEKLFF,TRBD1,NA,TRBV7-8,TRBJ1-4
TGCGCCAGCAGCTTGGAGGTCTATGGTAGGGCGGGGAATGAGCAGTTCTTC,CASSLEVYGRAGNEQFF,NA,NA,TRBV5-1,TRBJ2-1
TGTGCCACCAGTGATTTGTATAGCAATCAGCCCCAGCATTTT,CATSDLYSNQPQHF,NA,NA,TRBV24-1,TRBJ1-5
TGTGCCAGCAGCTCCCAGGCGCTAGCTACCCCAGATACGCAGTATTTT,CASSSQALATPDTQYF,NA,NA,TRBV3-1/TRBV3-2,TRBJ2-3
TGCGCCAGCAGCCAAGATATGATGCAGTCCGGGGCCAACGTCCTGACTTTC,CASSQDMMQSGANVLTF,NA,NA,TRBV4-1,TRBJ2-6
TGTGCCACTCGGGGGGTAGGGGACAATGAGCAGTTCTTC,CATRGVGDNEQFF,TRBD2,NA,TRBV7-2,TRBJ2-1
TGTGCCACCAGTCGAGGGGGGGCCAACGTCCTGACTTTC,CATSRGGANVLTF,NA,NA,TRBV24-1,TRBJ2-6
TGCAGCGGGAGACAGGGCCCCTACGAGCAGTACTTC,CSGRQGPYEQYF,TRBD1,NA,TRBV29-1,TRBJ2-7
TGTGCCAGCAGCCTACGGCGGGACAGCCTGGCAACTAATGAAAAACTGTTTTTT,CASSLRRDSLATNEKLFF,TRBD1,NA,TRBV3-1/TRBV3-2,TRBJ1-4
TGTGCCAGCAGCCGCCTCGGAGGCTACGAGCAGTACTTC,CASSRLGGYEQYF,NA,few,TRBV7-6,TRBJ2-7
TGCAGTGCCAGTGGAAACAGGGACACAGATACGCAGTATTTT,CSASGNRDTDTQYF,NA,NA,TRBV20-1,TRBJ2-3